The T cell receptor beta chain described here comes from a study of blood T cells in healthy people across ages. The study's findings and limits: A strong correlation was seen between TCR beta diversity and naive T cell percentage. Long-lived donors exceeded aged donors in naive CD4+ cells and diversity.

This CDR3 is 15 amino acids long. CDR1 is SGHRS, CDR2 YFSETQ, per germline. Between the trimmed V and J ends, which lost 0 bases and 0 bases, there was a span of 10 bases. Next came a second PCR, run for about 7 to 12 cycles, which used a sample-barcoded 5' primer along with a J-beta primer mix. The template-switch adaptor was a 5' adaptor with 12 random nucleotides. It tagged each cDNA molecule. TCRdb passed the 5' RACE reads through MiXCR, listing each CDR3 protein once. Here the sample spans roughly 1,500,000 distinct CDR3 sequences, about 35% being singletons. This clonotype was recorded a few times. Antigen unknown.

This TCR was recovered from a woman aged 25 to 45 in good health. Sequenced sample: blood. This chain connects TRBV5-1 to TRBJ2-7; no clear D gene. The CDR3 coding sequence is TGCGCCAGCAGCTTGGAGGCCCGACGCTCCTACGAGCAGTACTTC. As protein: CASSLEARRSYEQYF. Together with reference TRBV5-1 and TRBJ2-7, the CDR3 gives the full variable domain: KAGVTQTPRYLIKTRGQQVTLSCSPISGHRSVSWYQQTPGQGLQFLFEYFSETQRNKGNFPGRFSGRQFSNSRSEMNVSTLELGDSALYLCASSLEARRSYEQYFGPGTRLTVT.